This T cell receptor (beta chain) was identified during a study of T cell responses to AZD1222 COVID-19 vaccine. Using immunoSEQ multiplex PCR, the repertoire was profiled, and TCRdb retains in-frame clones only, with some absent. The sample includes some 84,000 clones, roughly 87% of them seen just once. Note on this clone: Its antigen is not identified.

Overall study findings and caveats: Of the AZD1222 recipients, only 6 or 7 were seropositive at baseline. Clonal diversity was possibly underestimated; the donors were predominantly white British and more often female.

Germline-derived CDR1 and CDR2 are SQVTM and ANQGSEA. The V end was cut by 5 bases, the J end by 0 bases, with 14 bases between. The CDR3 contains 14 residues. This sequence originates from an adult who received the AZD1222 COVID-19 vaccine. The chain links TRBV29-1 to TRBJ2-7; D might be TRBD1 (6 bases). The specimen comprised peripheral blood, sampled 28 days after the second AZD1222 dose. The CDR3 region has the DNA TGCAGCGTTTTGAAAGACAGGAGCTCCTACGAGCAGTACTTC. Translated, it gives CSVLKDRSSYEQYF.